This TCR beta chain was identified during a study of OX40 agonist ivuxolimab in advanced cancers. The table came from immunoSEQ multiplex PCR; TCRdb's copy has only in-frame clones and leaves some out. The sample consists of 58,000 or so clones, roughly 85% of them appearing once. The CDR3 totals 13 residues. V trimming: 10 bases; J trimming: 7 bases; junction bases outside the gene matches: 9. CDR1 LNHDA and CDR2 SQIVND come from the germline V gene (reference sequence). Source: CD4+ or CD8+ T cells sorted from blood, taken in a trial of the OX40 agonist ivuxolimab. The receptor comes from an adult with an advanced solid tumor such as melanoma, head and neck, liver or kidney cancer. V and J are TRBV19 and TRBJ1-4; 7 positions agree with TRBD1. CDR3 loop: CATNDRDREKLFF. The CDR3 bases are TGTGCCACTAACGACAGGGATCGTGAAAAACTGTTTTTT.